The next 28 T cell receptor beta chains were all read from a single sample in a study of PD-L1 blockade in urothelial cancer. Time point defined: pretreatment peripheral blood. The protocol was immunoSEQ multiplex PCR, while the TCRdb copy is restricted to in-frame clones and leaves out a portion. Of tens of thousands of clones in the sample, around four fifths were seen once. The sequencing here drew on PBMCs, taken around atezolizumab (anti-PD-L1) treatment. These receptors were collected from a man in his fifties with urothelial cancer.

The chain couples TRBV10-3 to TRBJ1-2; no definite D call. CDR1 and CDR2 from the germline V gene are ENHRY and SYGVKD. The CDR3 totals 15 residues. Deletions cut 0 bases from V and 2 bases from J, with 10 bases between. CDR3 sequence reads: CAISESVKRNYGYTF. The CDR3 bases are TGTGCCATCAGTGAGTCGGTAAAGAGAAACTATGGCTACACCTTC.

The chain has TRBV7-9 and TRBJ1-5; D uncertain. Germline V gene lookup returns CDR1 SEHNR and CDR2 FQNEAQ (reference sequence). V lost 3 bases to trimming and J lost 8 bases, with 11 bases between them. This CDR3 contains 13 residues. The CDR3 nucleotides read TGTGCCAGCAGCTTCACAGCGGAGGAGCCCCAGCATTTT. The encoded protein is CASSFTAEEPQHF.

The J gene is TRBJ2-2, the V gene TRBV12-5; tentatively, D is TRBD2 (6 bases). Germline CDR1 reads LGHNT; CDR2 reads FRNRAP. V lost 3 bases and J lost 3, with 20 bases in between. The CDR3 length is 18 residues. The CDR3 loop reads CASGFRDSRRADTGELFF. DNA of the CDR3: TGTGCTAGTGGTTTTAGGGACTCAAGGAGGGCCGACACCGGGGAGCTGTTTTTT.

CDR3 residues: CASRSYYGYTF. The CDR3 bases are TGTGCCAGCAGATCTTACTATGGCTACACCTTC. The V call is TRBV28, the J call TRBJ1-2; D unclear. Germline V lookup: CDR1 MDHEN, CDR2 SYDVKM. CDR3 length: 11 amino acids. With 6 bases removed from V and 3 bases from J, the gap between germline ends came to 5 bases.

This chain connects TRBV5-8 to TRBJ2-7; a possible D gene is TRBD1 (5 bases). The length of the CDR3 is 15 residues. The germline gives CDR1 SGHTS, CDR2 YDEGEE. V was shortened by 0 bases and J by 3 bases, with 13 bases between the two germline ends. This CDR3 reads CASSLVGDNLYEQYF. DNA for the CDR3: TGTGCCAGCAGCTTGGTAGGGGATAATCTCTACGAGCAGTACTTC.

The rearrangement joins TRBV14 to TRBJ2-1; 13 nucleotides agree with TRBD2. Germline V gene sequence: CDR1 SGHDN, CDR2 FVKESK. This CDR3 region has 15 residues. V lost 2 bases and J lost 8; bases outside the gene matches: 3. CDR3 in DNA: TGTGCCAGCAGCCAACTAGGACTAGCGGGAGATGAGCAGTTCTTC. Translated, it gives CASSQLGLAGDEQFF.

This chain joins TRBV28 and TRBJ2-5; 9 bases line up with TRBD2. Germline V lookup: CDR1 MDHEN, CDR2 SYDVKM. The CDR3 sequence is 15 residues long. The V segment lost 7 bases and the J segment 5 bases; nucleotides outside the gene matches: 11. The CDR3 coding sequence is TGTGCCAGCACCCACATAAGGACTAGCGAGGAGACCCAGTACTTC. Translated: CASTHIRTSEETQYF.

The chain couples TRBV2 to TRBJ1-6; no reliable D call. V was shortened by 6 bases and J by 6 bases, with 9 bases between the two germline ends. In germline, CDR1 is SNHLY, CDR2 FYNNEI. This CDR3 comprises 13 residues. The chain's CDR3 is CASRIGSNSPLHF. The CDR3, as DNA: TGTGCCAGCAGAATCGGGTCTAATTCACCCCTCCACTTT.

This clone was recorded a few times. The chain carries TRBV27 and TRBJ1-6; possibly TRBD1 for D (5 bases). V gave up 4 bases and J gave up 10 bases, with 17 bases separating them. The germline V gene encodes CDR1 MNHEY and CDR2 SMNVEV (reference sequence). The CDR3 totals 15 residues. The CDR3 DNA follows: TGTGCCAGCAGTTCATCAGGGAGGGTCGGATCACCCCTCCACTTT. Translated: CASSSSGRVGSPLHF.

The genes are TRBV6-1 and TRBJ1-1; D remains ambiguous. Trimming removed 1 base at V and 4 bases at J, with 10 bases between. CDR3 size: 14 residues. Germline V lookup: CDR1 MNHNS, CDR2 SASEGT. CDR3 protein: CASSEVGRVTEAFF. The CDR3 DNA follows: TGTGCCAGCAGTGAAGTAGGGCGGGTCACTGAAGCTTTCTTT.

The chain couples TRBV12-5 to TRBJ2-4; 7 bases line up with TRBD2. The CDR3 spans 15 residues. V was pared by 0 bases and J by 4 bases, with 3 bases of the junction left unmatched. Germline V gene data show CDR1 as LGHNT and CDR2 as FRNRAP. CDR3 sequence reads: CASGLVISGKNIQYF. CDR3 bases: TGTGCTAGTGGTTTGGTTATTAGCGGGAAAAACATTCAGTACTTC.

DNA of the CDR3: TGTGCCAGCAGTGCGGGGGTTGGGAATGAGCAGTTCTTC. Its translation: CASSAGVGNEQFF. The V call is TRBV27, the J call TRBJ2-1; 7 bases are shared with TRBD2. Germline V gene sequence: CDR1 MNHEY, CDR2 SMNVEV (reference sequence). The V gene end was trimmed by 5 bases and the J gene end by 7 bases; junction bases not matched to a gene: 5. CDR3 length: 13 amino acids.

A remark on this clone: The same CDR3 can be traced to other DNA sequences in this sample. The chain has TRBV2 and TRBJ1-2, with 8 nucleotides matching TRBD1. The CDR3 sequence is 15 residues long. Unmatched junction bases numbered 11, after V lost 6 bases and J lost 5 bases. Per germline, CDR1 SNHLY and CDR2 FYNNEI. CDR3 sequence reads: CASRDRTGIGYGYTF. The DNA of the CDR3 is TGTGCCAGCAGAGACCGGACAGGGATTGGTTATGGCTACACCTTC.

The chain links TRBV19 to TRBJ1-3, with 7 nucleotides matching TRBD1. The ends lost 10 bases at V and 3 bases at J; junction bases unmatched: 21. The length of the CDR3 is 18 residues. Germline V CDR1 and CDR2: LNHDA, SQIVND (reference sequence). CDR3 amino acids: CATAGQRSAPIRGNTIYF. In nucleotides, the CDR3 is TGTGCCACCGCGGGACAGAGAAGCGCCCCTATACGTGGAAACACCATATATTTT.

The J gene is TRBJ1-2, the V gene TRBV18; maybe TRBD1 (6 bases). CDR1 is KGHSH and CDR2 is LQKENI in the germline V gene. Trimming cost V 4 bases and J 5 bases, with 11 bases left between them. This CDR3 region has 13 residues. Written as DNA, the CDR3 is TGTGCCAGCTCACAGTCACAGGGATATGGCTACACCTTC. It translates to CASSQSQGYGYTF.

The J gene is TRBJ2-3, the V gene TRBV5-1; TRBD1 is a possible D gene (6 bases). The CDR3 has 14 amino acids. Germline CDR1 reads SGHRS; CDR2 reads YFSETQ. V shed 0 bases and J shed 3 bases, with 8 bases lying between them. The CDR3 spells CASSLAQGTDTQYF. Here the CDR3 DNA reads TGCGCCAGCAGCTTGGCCCAGGGGACAGATACGCAGTATTTT.

The table lists this clone with a count of one. V and J are TRBV2 and TRBJ1-5; 8 bases map to TRBD1. The trim removed 5 bases at V and 5 bases at J, leaving 2 bases unmatched. The CDR3 contains 13 residues. Germline V gives CDR1 SNHLY, CDR2 FYNNEI. This CDR3 reads CASSYRGDQPQHF. CDR3 sequence (DNA): TGTGCCAGCAGTTACAGGGGGGATCAGCCCCAGCATTTT.

The genes are TRBV6-5 and TRBJ1-1; TRBD1 matches at 7 bases. Per germline, CDR1 MNHEY and CDR2 SVGAGI. The CDR3 has 15 residues. The V segment lost 8 bases and the J segment 3 bases; nucleotides outside the gene matches: 12. The CDR3 protein is CASAPSRGQDTEAFF. DNA for the CDR3: TGTGCCAGCGCCCCGAGCAGAGGACAGGACACTGAAGCTTTCTTT.

The chain joins TRBV6-5 to TRBJ1-1; 7 bases map to TRBD1. The CDR3 contains 12 residues. Germline CDR1 MNHEY, CDR2 SVGAGI. V dropped 6 bases and J dropped 13; count of bases not matched to a gene: 11. CDR3 sequence reads: CASSSRGSRGFF. The CDR3 bases are TGTGCCAGCAGCTCCAGGGGGTCCCGAGGTTTCTTT.

This chain joins TRBV18 and TRBJ1-2; D unclear. V was clipped by 3 bases and J by 2 bases, with 13 bases between them. Germline V CDR1 and CDR2: KGHSH, LQKENI. CDR3 size: 15 residues. CDR3 protein: CASSPLGRQNYGYTF. The CDR3, as DNA: TGTGCCAGCTCACCTTTGGGCCGGCAAAACTATGGCTACACCTTC.

In regard to this clone: An end of the junction does not agree with germline; a read error may underlie this. The chain employs TRBV6-1 and TRBJ1-5, with no clear D. This CDR3 comprises 15 residues. From germline, CDR1 is MNHNS and CDR2 SASEGT. The CDR3 loop is CAGRIGPGQNQPQHF. The CDR3 bases are TGTGCCGGCAGAATTGGGCCCGGCCAAAATCAGCCCCAGCATTTT.

The rearrangement uses TRBV7-9 and TRBJ1-5; D possibly corresponds to TRBD1 (6 bases). The CDR3 is 16 residues long. V shed 0 bases and J shed 4 bases, with 13 bases lying between them. Germline V gene sequence: CDR1 SEHNR, CDR2 FQNEAQ (reference sequence). The CDR3 spells CASSLALGAGNQPQHF. CDR3 DNA: TGTGCCAGCAGCTTAGCGTTGGGGGCAGGTAATCAGCCCCAGCATTTT.

This clone is classed as medium-sized (0.01 to 0.1%). This chain joins TRBV18 and TRBJ1-5; possibly TRBD1 for D (6 bases). Germline-derived CDR1 and CDR2 are KGHSH and LQKENI. This CDR3 is built from 14 residues. Trimming took 4 bases from V and 1 from J, leaving 8 bases between them. CDR3 amino acids: CASSRGRSNQPQHF. Here the CDR3 DNA reads TGTGCCAGCTCACGGGGGCGCAGCAATCAGCCCCAGCATTTT.

This chain connects TRBV6-6 to TRBJ1-3, with TRBD1 matching over 8 bases. CDR1 MNHNY and CDR2 SVGAGI come from the germline V gene (reference sequence). The CDR3 runs to 16 residues. Germline trimming cut 8 bases from V and 6 bases from J; bases unmatched to any gene: 15. In nucleotides, the CDR3 is TGTGCCAGCGGTTTACCGGGACAGGTAGACGAAAACACCATATATTTT. Encoded protein: CASGLPGQVDENTIYF.

The chain carries TRBV2 and TRBJ2-7; 7 nucleotides match TRBD2. The CDR3 is 14 residues long. Germline values: CDR1 SNHLY, CDR2 FYNNEI. V trimming: 6 bases; J trimming: 6 bases; junction bases outside the gene matches: 11. The CDR3 loop is CASSGTNNFGEQYF. As DNA, the CDR3 is TGTGCCAGCAGCGGGACTAACAATTTCGGCGAGCAGTACTTC. Supplemented by reference TRBV2 and TRBJ2-7, the full variable domain reads EPEVTQTPSHQVTQMGQEVILRCVPISNHLYFYWYRQILGQKVEFLVSFYNNEISEKSEIFDDQFSVERPDGSNFTLKIRSTKLEDSAMYFCASSGTNNFGEQYFGPGTRLTVT.

The J gene is TRBJ2-3, the V gene TRBV11-3; D is perhaps TRBD2 (6 bases). Trimming cost V 8 bases and J 3 bases, with 12 bases left between them. CDR1 and CDR2 (germline): SGHNT, YENEEA. CDR3 length: 13 residues. The CDR3 loop is CASRDGGTDTQYF. CDR3 nucleotides: TGTGCCAGCCGGGATGGGGGGACAGATACGCAGTATTTT.

This chain links TRBV7-3 with TRBJ2-7, with 12 bases aligning to TRBD2. Per germline, CDR1 SGHTA and CDR2 FQGTGA. The CDR3 sequence is 14 residues long. Germline trimming cut 4 bases from V and 6 bases from J; bases unmatched to any gene: 4. The CDR3 loop reads CASSSGLAGSEQYF. The CDR3 DNA follows: TGTGCCAGCAGCTCGGGACTAGCGGGCTCCGAGCAGTACTTC.

The rearrangement uses TRBV7-2 and TRBJ2-3, with TRBD2 identical over 7 bases. Germline V gene sequence: CDR1 SGHTA, CDR2 FQGNSA. The ends lost 5 bases at V and 6 bases at J; junction bases unmatched: 5. The CDR3 spans 13 residues. CDR3 loop: CASSARGGDTQYF. The CDR3 nucleotides read TGTGCCAGCAGCGCCCGGGGAGGGGATACGCAGTATTTT. Filled out from reference TRBV7-2 and TRBJ2-3, the complete variable domain reads GAGVSQSPSNKVTEKGKDVELRCDPISGHTALYWYRQSLGQGLEFLIYFQGNSAPDKSGLPSDRFSAERTGGSVSTLTIQRTQQEDSAVYLCASSARGGDTQYFGPGTRLTVL.